This T cell receptor (beta chain) stems from a study of blood T cell repertoires in COVID-19. Libraries were prepared by immunoSEQ multiplex PCR; TCRdb keeps only in-frame clonotypes and omits some of them. Of roughly 400,000 clones in the sample, 88% are singletons; the top ten hold 2% to 2.5%. The germline V gene has CDR1 SGHRS and CDR2 YFSETQ. The CDR3 covers 15 residues. Losses at the gene ends were 1 base for V and 7 bases for J; bases not matched to a gene: 6. The material sequenced was PBMCs or T cells enriched from blood (not recorded which). The rearrangement joins TRBV5-1 to TRBJ2-1, with 9 bases fitting TRBD2. This receptor was identified in a woman between 40 and 50 years old with acute COVID-19. In nucleotides, the CDR3 is TGCGCCAGCAGCTTGTTGCGGGGGGGCGTAAATGAGCAGTTCTTC. Its translation is CASSLLRGGVNEQFF. The complete variable domain, with remaining parts taken from reference TRBV5-1 and TRBJ2-1, reads KAGVTQTPRYLIKTRGQQVTLSCSPISGHRSVSWYQQTPGQGLQFLFEYFSETQRNKGNFPGRFSGRQFSNSRSEMNVSTLELGDSALYLCASSLLRGGVNEQFFGPGTRLTVL.